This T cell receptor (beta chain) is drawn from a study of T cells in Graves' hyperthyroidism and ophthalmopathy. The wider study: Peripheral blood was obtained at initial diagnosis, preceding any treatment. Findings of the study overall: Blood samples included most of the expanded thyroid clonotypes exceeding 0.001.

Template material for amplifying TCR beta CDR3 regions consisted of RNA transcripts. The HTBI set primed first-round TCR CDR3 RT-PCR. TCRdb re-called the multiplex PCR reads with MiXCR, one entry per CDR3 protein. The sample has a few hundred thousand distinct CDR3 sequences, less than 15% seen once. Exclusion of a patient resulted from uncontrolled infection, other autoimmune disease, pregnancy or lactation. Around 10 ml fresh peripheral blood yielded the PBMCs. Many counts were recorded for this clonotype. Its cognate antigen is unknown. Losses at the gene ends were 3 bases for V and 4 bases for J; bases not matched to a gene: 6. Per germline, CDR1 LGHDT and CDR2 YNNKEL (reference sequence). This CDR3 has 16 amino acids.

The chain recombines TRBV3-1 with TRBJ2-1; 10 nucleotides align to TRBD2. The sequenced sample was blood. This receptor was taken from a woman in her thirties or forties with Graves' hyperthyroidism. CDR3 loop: CASSHKASGSYNEQFF. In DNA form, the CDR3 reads TGTGCCAGCAGCCACAAGGCTAGCGGGAGTTACAATGAGCAGTTCTTC.